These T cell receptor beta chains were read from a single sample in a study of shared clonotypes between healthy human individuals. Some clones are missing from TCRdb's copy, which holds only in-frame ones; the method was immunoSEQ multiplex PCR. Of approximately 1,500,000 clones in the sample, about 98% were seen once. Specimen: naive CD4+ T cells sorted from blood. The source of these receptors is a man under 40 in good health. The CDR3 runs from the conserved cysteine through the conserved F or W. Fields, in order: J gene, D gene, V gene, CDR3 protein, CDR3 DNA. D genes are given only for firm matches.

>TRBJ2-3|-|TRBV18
CASSPGMDGGTDTQYF
TGTGCCAGCTCACCGGGGATGGATGGGGGTACCGATACGCAGTATTTT
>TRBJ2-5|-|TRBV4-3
CASSQDLLQETQYF
TGCGCCAGCAGCCAGGACCTATTGCAAGAGACCCAGTACTTC
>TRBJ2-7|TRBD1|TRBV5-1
CASARGQGSYEQYF
TGCGCCAGCGCTAGGGGACAGGGGTCCTACGAGCAGTACTTC
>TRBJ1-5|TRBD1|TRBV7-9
CASSFYRGSGRNQPQHF
TGTGCCAGCAGCTTTTACAGGGGCTCCGGGCGCAATCAGCCCCAGCATTTT
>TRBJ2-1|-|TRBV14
CASSQARGLWPEQFF
TGTGCCAGCAGCCAGGCCAGGGGCCTTTGGCCTGAGCAGTTCTTC
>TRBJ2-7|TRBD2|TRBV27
CASSPLLLVAGVYEQYF
TGTGCCAGCAGTCCCCTTTTGTTGGTAGCGGGAGTATACGAGCAGTACTTC
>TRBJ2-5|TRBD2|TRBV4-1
CASSQGGAETQYF
TGCGCCAGCAGCCAGGGAGGGGCTGAGACCCAGTACTTC
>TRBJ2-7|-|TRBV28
CASTPVGRILYEQYF
TGTGCCAGCACTCCAGTCGGACGTATCCTCTACGAGCAGTACTTC
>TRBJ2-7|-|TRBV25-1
CASSEYWEQYF
TGTGCCAGCAGTGAATATTGGGAGCAGTACTTC
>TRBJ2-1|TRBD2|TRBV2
CASRLAGGAWEQFF
TGTGCCAGCAGACTAGCGGGAGGTGCATGGGAGCAGTTCTTC
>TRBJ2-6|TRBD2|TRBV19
CASSRMGLAGFSGANVLTF
TGTGCCAGTAGTAGAATGGGACTAGCGGGGTTCTCTGGGGCCAACGTCCTGACTTTC
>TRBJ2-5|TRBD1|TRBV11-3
CASSFSGTATRGQETQYF
TGTGCCAGCAGCTTTTCCGGGACAGCTACCCGGGGACAAGAGACCCAGTACTTC
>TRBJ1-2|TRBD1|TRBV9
CASSVAAGQEGGYTF
TGTGCCAGCAGCGTAGCTGCGGGACAGGAGGGGGGCTACACCTTC
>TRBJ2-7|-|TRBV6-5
CASSYSPAEYEQYF
TGTGCCAGCAGTTACTCCCCAGCGGAGTACGAGCAGTACTTC
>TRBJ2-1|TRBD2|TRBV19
CASSIELAGGGGEQFF
TGTGCCAGTAGTATAGAACTAGCGGGAGGGGGGGGTGAGCAGTTCTTC
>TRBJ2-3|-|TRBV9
CASSVANRRDTQYF
TGTGCCAGCAGCGTAGCTAACAGAAGAGATACGCAGTATTTT
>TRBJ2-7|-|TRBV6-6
CASRVDPGSYEQYF
TGTGCCAGCAGGGTAGATCCTGGCAGCTACGAGCAGTACTTC
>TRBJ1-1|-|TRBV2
CASSERVMNTEAFF
TGTGCCAGCAGTGAAAGGGTTATGAACACTGAAGCTTTCTTT
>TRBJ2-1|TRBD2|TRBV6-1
CASSSTSGRPVEQFF
TGTGCCAGCAGCTCAACTAGCGGGAGGCCGGTTGAGCAGTTCTTC
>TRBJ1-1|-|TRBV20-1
CSAPNTEAFF
TGCAGTGCTCCAAACACTGAAGCTTTCTTT
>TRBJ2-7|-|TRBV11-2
CASRSSGTSYEQYF
TGTGCCAGCAGAAGCAGCGGTACCTCCTACGAGCAGTACTTC
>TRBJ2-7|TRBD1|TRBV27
CASSLNRGEGEQYF
TGTGCCAGCAGTTTAAACAGGGGGGAAGGCGAGCAGTACTTC
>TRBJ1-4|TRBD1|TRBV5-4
CASSAGTANRANEKLFF
TGTGCCAGCAGCGCTGGGACAGCCAATCGTGCTAATGAAAAACTGTTTTTT
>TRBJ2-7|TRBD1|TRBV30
CASGTVPPYEQYF
TGTGCCTCGGGGACAGTCCCGCCCTACGAGCAGTACTTC
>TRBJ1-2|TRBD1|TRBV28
CASEAGGAYGYTF
TGTGCCAGCGAAGCAGGGGGCGCCTATGGCTACACCTTC
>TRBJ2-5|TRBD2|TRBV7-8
CASSLSSGRAGETQYF
TGTGCCAGCAGCTTATCGAGCGGGAGGGCCGGGGAGACCCAGTACTTC